This record looks at one T cell receptor (beta chain) sequence and its context. The target antigen is unknown. Extracted from the samples, RNA was reverse transcribed into cDNA to serve as the sequencing template. Profiling relied on immunoSEQ multiplex PCR, and the TCRdb table lists in-frame clones only, not all of them. The sample lists some 130,000 clones, more than 40% occurring once. This sample was included in a study of CD8+ T cells in alopecia areata. Regarding the study as a whole: For lesional scalp, especially alopecia totalis/universalis, clonality was higher than in normal scalp.

The ends were cut back, 4 bases at V and 6 bases at J, with 12 bases in the middle. CDR3 size: 13 residues. Germline lookup yields CDR1 SGHVS and CDR2 FQNEAQ. The chain carries TRBV7-8 and TRBJ1-2; TRBD1 is a possible D gene (6 bases). This sequence originates from a human donor with alopecia areata. Sequenced material: CD8+ T cells sorted from blood, taken at week 0. CDR3 DNA: TGTGCCAGCAGCTCGACAGGTCGCAATGGCTACACCTTC. Translation: CASSSTGRNGYTF.